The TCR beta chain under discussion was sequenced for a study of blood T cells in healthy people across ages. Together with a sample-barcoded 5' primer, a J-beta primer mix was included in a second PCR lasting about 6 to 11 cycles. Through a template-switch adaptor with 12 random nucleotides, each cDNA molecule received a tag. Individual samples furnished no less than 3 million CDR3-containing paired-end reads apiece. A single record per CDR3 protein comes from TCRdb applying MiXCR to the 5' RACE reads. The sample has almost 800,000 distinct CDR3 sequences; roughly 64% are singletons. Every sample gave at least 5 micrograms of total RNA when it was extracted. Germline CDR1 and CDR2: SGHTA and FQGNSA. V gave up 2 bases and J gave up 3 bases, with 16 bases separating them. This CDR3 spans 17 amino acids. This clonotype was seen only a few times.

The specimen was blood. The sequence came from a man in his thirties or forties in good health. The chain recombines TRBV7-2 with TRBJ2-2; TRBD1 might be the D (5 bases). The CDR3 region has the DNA TGTGCCAGCAGCTTACTTCTGGGGCGCTGGGACACCGGGGAGCTGTTTTTT. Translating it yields CASSLLLGRWDTGELFF.